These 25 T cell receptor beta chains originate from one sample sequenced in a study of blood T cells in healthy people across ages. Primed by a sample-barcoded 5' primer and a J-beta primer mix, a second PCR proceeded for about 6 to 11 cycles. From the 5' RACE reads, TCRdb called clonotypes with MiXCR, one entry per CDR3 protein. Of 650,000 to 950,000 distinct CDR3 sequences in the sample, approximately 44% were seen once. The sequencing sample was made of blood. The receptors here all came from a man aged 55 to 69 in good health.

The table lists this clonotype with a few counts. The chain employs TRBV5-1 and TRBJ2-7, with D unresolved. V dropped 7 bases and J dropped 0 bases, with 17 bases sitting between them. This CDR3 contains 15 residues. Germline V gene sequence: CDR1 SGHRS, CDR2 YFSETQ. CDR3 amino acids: CASGPGDSRSYEQYF. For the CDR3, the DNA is TGCGCCAGCGGCCCTGGGGATAGCCGCTCCTACGAGCAGTACTTC.

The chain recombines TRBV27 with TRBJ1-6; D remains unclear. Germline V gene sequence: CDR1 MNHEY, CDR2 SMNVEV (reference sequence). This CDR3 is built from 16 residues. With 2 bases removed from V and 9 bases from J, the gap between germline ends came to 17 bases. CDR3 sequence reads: CASSLRKEAESSPLHF. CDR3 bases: TGTGCCAGCAGTTTAAGGAAGGAAGCAGAATCTTCACCCCTCCACTTT.

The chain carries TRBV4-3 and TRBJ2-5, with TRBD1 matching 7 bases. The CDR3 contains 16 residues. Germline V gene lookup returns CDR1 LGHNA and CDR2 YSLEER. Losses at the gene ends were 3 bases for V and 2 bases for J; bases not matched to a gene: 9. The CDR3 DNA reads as TGCGCCAGCAGCCATTCAGGGCAGGGGGAACAAGAGACCCAGTACTTC. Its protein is CASSHSGQGEQETQYF.

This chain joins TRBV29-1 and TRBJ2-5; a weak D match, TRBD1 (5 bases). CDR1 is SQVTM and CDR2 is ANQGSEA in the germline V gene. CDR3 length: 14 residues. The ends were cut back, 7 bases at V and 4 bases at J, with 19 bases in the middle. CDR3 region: CSALLDRHPETQYF. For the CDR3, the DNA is TGCAGCGCCTTATTAGACAGACACCCAGAGACCCAGTACTTC.

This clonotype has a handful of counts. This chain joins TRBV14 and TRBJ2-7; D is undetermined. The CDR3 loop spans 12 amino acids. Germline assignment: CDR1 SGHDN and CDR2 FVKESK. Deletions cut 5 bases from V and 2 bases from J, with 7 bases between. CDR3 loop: CASSMKPYEQYF. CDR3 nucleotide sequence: TGTGCCAGCAGCATGAAACCCTACGAGCAGTACTTC.

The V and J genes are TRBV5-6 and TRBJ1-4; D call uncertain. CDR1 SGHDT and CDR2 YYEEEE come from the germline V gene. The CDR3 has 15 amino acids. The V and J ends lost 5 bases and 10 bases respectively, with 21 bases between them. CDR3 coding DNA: TGTGCCAGCAGGGCCCGGGGTCAGTTTAACGGAAAACTGTTTTTT. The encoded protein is CASRARGQFNGKLFF.

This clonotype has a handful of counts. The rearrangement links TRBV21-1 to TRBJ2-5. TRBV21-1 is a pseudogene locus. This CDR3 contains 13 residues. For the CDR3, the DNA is TGTGCCAGCAGCAAAGCCCGCGGCGAGACCCAGTACTTC. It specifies CASSKARGETQYF.

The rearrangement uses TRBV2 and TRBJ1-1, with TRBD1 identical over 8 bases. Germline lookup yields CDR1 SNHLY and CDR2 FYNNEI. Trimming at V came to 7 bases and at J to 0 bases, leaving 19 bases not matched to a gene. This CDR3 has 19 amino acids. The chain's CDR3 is CASTRQGLGGHFMNTEAFF. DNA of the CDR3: TGTGCCAGCACCCGACAGGGGCTTGGCGGACATTTTATGAACACTGAAGCTTTCTTT.

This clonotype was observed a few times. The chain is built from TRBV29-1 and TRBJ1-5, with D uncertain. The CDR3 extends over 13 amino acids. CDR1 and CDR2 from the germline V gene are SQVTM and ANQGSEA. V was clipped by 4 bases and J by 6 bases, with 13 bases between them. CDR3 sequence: CSVGSAYGQPQHF. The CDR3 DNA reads TGCAGCGTTGGGTCCGCATACGGTCAGCCCCAGCATTTT.

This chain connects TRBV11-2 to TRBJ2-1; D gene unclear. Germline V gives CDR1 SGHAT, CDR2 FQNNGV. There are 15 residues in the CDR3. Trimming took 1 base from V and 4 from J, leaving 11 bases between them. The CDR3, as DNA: TGTGCCAGCAGCTTAGTGGGCACTACTTACAATGAGCAGTTCTTC. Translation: CASSLVGTTYNEQFF.

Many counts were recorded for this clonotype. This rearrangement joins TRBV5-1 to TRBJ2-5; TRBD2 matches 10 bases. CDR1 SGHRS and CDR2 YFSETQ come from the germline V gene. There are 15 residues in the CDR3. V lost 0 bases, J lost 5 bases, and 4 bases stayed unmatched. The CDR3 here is CASSLGTSGLETQYF. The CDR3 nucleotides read TGCGCCAGCAGCTTGGGGACTAGCGGTTTGGAGACCCAGTACTTC.

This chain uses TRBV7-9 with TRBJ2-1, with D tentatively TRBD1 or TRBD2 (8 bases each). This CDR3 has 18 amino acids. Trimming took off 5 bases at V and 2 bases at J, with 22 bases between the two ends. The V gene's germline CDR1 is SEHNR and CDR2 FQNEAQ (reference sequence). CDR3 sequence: CASSLGTGGTRAYNEQFF. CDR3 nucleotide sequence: TGTGCCAGCAGCCTAGGGACAGGCGGGACTAGAGCCTACAATGAGCAGTTCTTC.

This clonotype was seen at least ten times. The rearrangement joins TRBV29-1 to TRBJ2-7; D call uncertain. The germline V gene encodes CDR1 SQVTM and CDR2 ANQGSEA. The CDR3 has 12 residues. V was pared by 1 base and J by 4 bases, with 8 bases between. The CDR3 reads CSVEGVGYEQYF. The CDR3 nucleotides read TGCAGCGTTGAAGGGGTCGGTTACGAGCAGTACTTC.

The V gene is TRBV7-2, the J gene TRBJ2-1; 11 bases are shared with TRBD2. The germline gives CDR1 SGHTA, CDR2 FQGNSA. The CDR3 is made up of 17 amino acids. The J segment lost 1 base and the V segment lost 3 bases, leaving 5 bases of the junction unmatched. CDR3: CASSFFSGGASYNEQFF. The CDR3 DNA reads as TGTGCCAGCAGCTTTTTTAGCGGGGGGGCATCCTACAATGAGCAGTTCTTC.

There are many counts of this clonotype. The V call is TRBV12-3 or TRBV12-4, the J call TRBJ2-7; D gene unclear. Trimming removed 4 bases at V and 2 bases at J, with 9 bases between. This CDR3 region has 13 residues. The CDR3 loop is CASSSTETYEQYF. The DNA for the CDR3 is TGTGCCAGCAGTTCTACAGAAACCTACGAGCAGTACTTC.

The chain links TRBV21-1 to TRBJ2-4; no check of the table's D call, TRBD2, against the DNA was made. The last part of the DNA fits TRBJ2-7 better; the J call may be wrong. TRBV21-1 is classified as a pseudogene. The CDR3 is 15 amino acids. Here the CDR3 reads CASAPVAGHSYEQYF. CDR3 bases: TGTGCCAGCGCCCCGGTAGCCGGACACTCTTACGAGCAGTACTTC.

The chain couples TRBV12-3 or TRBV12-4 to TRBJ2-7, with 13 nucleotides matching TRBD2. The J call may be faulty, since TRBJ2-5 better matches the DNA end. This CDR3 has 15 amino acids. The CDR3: CASSTSGGALETQYF. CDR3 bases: TGTGCCAGCAGTACTAGCGGGGGGGCCCTAGAGACCCAGTACTTC.

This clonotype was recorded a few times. The CDR3 DNA follows: TGTGCCAGCAGTTACTCGGCGTGGGACAGGGACTACGAGCAGTACTTC. Amino acid sequence: CASSYSAWDRDYEQYF. V and J are TRBV6-5 and TRBJ2-7, with 9 bases identical to TRBD1. V was pared by 0 bases and J by 3 bases, with 6 bases of the junction left unmatched. The CDR3 has 16 residues. Per the germline V gene, CDR1 is MNHEY and CDR2 is SVGAGI.

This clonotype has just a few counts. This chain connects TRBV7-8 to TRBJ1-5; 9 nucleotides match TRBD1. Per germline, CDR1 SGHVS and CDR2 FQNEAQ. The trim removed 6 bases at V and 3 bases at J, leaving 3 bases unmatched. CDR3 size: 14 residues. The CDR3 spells CASSWTGVNQPQHF. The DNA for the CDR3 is TGTGCCAGCAGTTGGACAGGGGTCAATCAGCCCCAGCATTTT. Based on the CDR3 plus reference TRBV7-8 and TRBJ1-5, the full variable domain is GAGVSQSPRYKVAKRGQDVALRCDPISGHVSLFWYQQALGQGPEFLTYFQNEAQLDKSGLPSDRFFAERPEGSVSTLKIQRTQQEDSAVYLCASSWTGVNQPQHFGDGTRLSIL.

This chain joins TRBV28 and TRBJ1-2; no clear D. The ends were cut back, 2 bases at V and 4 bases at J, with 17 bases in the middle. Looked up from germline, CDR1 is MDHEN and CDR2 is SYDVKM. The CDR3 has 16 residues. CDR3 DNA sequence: TGTGCCAGCAGTTTAAGTGCAACAGTGGGGTTCTATGGCTACACCTTC. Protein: CASSLSATVGFYGYTF.

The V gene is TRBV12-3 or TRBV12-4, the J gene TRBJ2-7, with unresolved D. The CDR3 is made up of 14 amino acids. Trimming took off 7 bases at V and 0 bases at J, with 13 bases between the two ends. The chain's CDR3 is CASTLRASSYEQYF. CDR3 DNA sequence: TGTGCCAGCACCCTAAGGGCGAGCTCCTACGAGCAGTACTTC.

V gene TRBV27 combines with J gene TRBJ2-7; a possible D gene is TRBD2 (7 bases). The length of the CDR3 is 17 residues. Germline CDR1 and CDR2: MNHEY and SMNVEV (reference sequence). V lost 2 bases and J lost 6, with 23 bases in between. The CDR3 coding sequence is TGTGCCAGCAGTTTAACTAGACGGGGGGCAAGTCCTACCGAGCAGTACTTC. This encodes CASSLTRRGASPTEQYF.

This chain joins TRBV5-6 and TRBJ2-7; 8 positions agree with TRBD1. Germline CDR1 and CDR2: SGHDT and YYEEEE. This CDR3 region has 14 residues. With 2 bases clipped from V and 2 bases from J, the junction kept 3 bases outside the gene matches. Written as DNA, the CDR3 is TGTGCCAGCAGCTTCCAGGGGGCGGCCTACGAGCAGTACTTC. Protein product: CASSFQGAAYEQYF.

The CDR3: CATRGPANEQFF. The DNA for the CDR3 is TGTGCCACCCGGGGACCGGCCAATGAGCAGTTCTTC. The chain links TRBV24-1 to TRBJ2-1, with D possibly being TRBD1 or TRBD2 (5 bases each). The CDR3 runs 12 residues. CDR1 KGHDR and CDR2 SFDVKD come from the germline V gene. V lost 9 bases to trimming and J lost 6 bases, with 11 bases between them.

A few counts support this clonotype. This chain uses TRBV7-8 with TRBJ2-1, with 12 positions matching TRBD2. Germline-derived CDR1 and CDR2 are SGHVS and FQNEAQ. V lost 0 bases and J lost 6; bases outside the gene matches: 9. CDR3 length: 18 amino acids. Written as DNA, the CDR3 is TGTGCCAGCAGCTTAGCGCCGCCGCTAGCGGGGGGGCCCAATGAGCAGTTCTTC. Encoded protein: CASSLAPPLAGGPNEQFF.